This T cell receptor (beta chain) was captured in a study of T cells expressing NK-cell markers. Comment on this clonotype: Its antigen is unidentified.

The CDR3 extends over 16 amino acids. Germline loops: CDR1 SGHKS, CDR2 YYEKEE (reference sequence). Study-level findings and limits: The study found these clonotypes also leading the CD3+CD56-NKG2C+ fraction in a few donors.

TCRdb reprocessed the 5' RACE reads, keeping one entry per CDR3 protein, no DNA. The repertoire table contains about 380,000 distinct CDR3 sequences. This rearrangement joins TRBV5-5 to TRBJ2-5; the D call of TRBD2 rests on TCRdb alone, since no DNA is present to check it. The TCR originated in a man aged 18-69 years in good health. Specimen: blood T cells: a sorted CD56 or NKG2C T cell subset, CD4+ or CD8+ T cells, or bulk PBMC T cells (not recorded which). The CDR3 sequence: CASSLSTRPFDETQYF.